This T cell receptor beta chain was profiled in a study of blood T cell repertoires in COVID-19 (dated by TCRdb to the early 2020s). In the study overall: Samples covering the acute and convalescent phases of COVID-19 were provided by collaborators in the United States, Italy and Spain. The material from the prospective study consisted of cDNA or gDNA derived from T cells, B-cell-depleted T cells, or PBMCs. Subjects who had been exposed to COVID-19, were actively infected with it, or had recovered from it provided the deeply sampled blood TCRbeta repertoires that made up the dataset. The repertoires were released in a freely available public database meant as a resource for research on the immune response to SARS-CoV-2. Samples came from the ongoing ImmuneRACE study (first 160 participants) plus 1,254 subjects from 6 global collaborators. Sample metadata almost always included a de-identified subject ID, COVID-19 status, age in years and sex. Where HLA class I and class II types were available, the types were taken from metadata supplied by the sample provider, not from assay-based typing. General study outcomes and caveats: The amount of clinical and demographic metadata varied by source and participant and was provided uncurated.

The immunoSEQ Assay, a bias-controlled multiplex PCR, was used to amplify TCRbeta CDR3 regions from genomic DNA. The source study handled its data this way. Nucleated cell counts per sample were estimated from amplification of reference gene primers within the assay. Sequence reads were collapsed and filtered to measure the absolute abundance of every unique TCRbeta CDR3 rearrangement. For each sample, productive Simpson clonality was calculated by taking the square root of Simpson's diversity index across productive rearrangements. TCRdb re-hosts the immuneACCESS table, in-frame sequences only. Its copies lack some clones; in the studies checked, an unresolved V gene accounts for under half of them, and the cause for the rest is not known. V, J and clone size reflect that table, while D and trimming were determined from the DNA. The sample table contains around 55,000 clones; only one count was recorded for over 75% of them. Clones ranked in the top ten supply approximately 15% of the sample.

This clone was detected only once. Its binding antigen is unknown. No base-level quality is on record; no much larger clone is a single base apart. Whole blood was collected in K2EDTA tubes by collaborating institutions according to the institutions' own protocols. For TCRbeta analysis, collaborators shipped samples as frozen whole blood, isolated PBMCs, or DNA extracted from either of those sample types. From the cysteine up to the phenylalanine, the CDR3 has a length of 12 residues. Only the CDR3 DNA is retained, 36 bases long and in frame from the first base. The germline V gene sets CDR1 to MDHEN and CDR2 to SYDVKM. V is reduced by 4 bases and J by 5 bases, leaving a spacing of 8 bases between them.

Material for sequencing was peripheral blood. This receptor was identified in a human donor with active COVID-19. The donor label of this sample is uncertain. The rearrangement combines TRBV28 with TRBJ1-1; the D gene cannot be named for sure. The CDR3 in this case is CASSYAGTEAFF. The base sequence is TGTGCCAGCAGTTACGCCGGGACTGAAGCTTTCTTT.